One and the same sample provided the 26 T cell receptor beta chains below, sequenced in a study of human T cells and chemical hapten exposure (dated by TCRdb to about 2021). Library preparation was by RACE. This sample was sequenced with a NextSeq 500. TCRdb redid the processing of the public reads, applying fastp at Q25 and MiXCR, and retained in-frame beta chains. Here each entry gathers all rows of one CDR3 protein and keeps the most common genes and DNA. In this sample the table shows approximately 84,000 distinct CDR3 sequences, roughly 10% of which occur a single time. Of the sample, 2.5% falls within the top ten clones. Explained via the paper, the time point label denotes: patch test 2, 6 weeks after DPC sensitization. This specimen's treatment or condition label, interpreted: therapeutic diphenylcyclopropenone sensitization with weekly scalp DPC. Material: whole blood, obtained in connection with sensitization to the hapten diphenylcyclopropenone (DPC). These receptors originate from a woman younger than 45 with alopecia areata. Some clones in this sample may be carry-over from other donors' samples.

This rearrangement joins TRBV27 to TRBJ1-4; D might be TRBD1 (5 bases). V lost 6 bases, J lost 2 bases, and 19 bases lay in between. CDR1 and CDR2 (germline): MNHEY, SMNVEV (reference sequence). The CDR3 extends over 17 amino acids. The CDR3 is CASREGLSGGTNEKLFF. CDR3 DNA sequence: TGTGCCAGCAGAGAGGGGCTCAGCGGTGGGACTAATGAAAAACTGTTTTTT.

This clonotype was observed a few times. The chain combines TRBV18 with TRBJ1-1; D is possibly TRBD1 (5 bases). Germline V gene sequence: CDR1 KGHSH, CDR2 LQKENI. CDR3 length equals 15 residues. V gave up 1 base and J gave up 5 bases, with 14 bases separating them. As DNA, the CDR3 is TGTGCCAGCTCACCACTATCCGGGGAGGGGACTGAAGCTTTCTTT. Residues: CASSPLSGEGTEAFF.

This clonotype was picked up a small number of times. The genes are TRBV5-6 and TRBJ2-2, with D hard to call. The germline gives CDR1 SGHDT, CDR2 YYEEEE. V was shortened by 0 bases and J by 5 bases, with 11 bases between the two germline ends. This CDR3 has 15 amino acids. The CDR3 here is CASSLDGRTTGELFF. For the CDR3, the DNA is TGTGCCAGCAGCTTGGATGGACGTACTACCGGGGAGCTGTTTTTT.

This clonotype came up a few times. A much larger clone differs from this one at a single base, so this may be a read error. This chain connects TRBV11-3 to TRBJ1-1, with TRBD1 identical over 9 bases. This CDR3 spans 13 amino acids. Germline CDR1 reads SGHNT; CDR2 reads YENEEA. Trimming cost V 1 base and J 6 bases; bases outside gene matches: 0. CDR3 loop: CASSLGQGAEAFF. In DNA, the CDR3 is TGTGCCAGCAGCTTAGGACAGGGGGCTGAAGCTTTCTTT. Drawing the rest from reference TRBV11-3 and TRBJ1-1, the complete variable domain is EAGVVQSPRYKIIEKKQPVAFWCNPISGHNTLYWYLQNLGQGPELLIRYENEEAVDDSQLPKDRFSAERLKGVDSTLKIQPAELGDSAVYLCASSLGQGAEAFFGQGTRLTVV.

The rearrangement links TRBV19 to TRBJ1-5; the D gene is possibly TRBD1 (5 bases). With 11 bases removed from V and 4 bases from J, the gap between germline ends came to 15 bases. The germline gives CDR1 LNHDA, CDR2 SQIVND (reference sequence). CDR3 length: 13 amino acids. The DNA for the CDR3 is TGTGCCTCTTCGGTAGGACAAAATCAGCCCCAGCATTTT. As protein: CASSVGQNQPQHF.

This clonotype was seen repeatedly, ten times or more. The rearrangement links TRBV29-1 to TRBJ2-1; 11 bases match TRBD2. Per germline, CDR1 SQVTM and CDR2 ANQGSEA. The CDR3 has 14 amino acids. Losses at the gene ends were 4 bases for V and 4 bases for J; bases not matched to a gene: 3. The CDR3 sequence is CSVAGLAGYNEQFF. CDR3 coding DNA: TGCAGCGTTGCTGGACTAGCGGGTTACAATGAGCAGTTCTTC.

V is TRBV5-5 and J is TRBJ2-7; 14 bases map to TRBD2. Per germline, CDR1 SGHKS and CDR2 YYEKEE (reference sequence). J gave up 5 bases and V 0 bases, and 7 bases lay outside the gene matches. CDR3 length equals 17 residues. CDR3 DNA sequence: TGTGCCAGCAGCTTGGCCGGGACTAGCGGGAGTATCCACGAGCAGTACTTC. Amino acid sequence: CASSLAGTSGSIHEQYF. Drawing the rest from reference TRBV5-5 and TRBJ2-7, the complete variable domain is DAGVTQSPTHLIKTRGQQVTLRCSPISGHKSVSWYQQVLGQGPQFIFQYYEKEERGRGNFPDRFSARQFPNYSSELNVNALLLGDSALYLCASSLAGTSGSIHEQYFGPGTRLTVT.

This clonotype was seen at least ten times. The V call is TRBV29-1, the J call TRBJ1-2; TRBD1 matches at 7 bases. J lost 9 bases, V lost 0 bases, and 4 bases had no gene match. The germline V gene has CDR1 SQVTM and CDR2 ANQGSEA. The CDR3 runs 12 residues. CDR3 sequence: CSVEDDRVSYTF. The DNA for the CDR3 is TGCAGCGTTGAAGATGACAGGGTTAGCTACACCTTC.

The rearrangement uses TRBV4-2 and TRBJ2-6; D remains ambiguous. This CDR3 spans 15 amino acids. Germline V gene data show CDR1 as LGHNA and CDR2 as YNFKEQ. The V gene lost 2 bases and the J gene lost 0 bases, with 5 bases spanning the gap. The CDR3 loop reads CASSQLVSGANVLTF. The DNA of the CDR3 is TGTGCCAGCAGCCAACTGGTCTCTGGGGCCAACGTCCTGACTTTC.

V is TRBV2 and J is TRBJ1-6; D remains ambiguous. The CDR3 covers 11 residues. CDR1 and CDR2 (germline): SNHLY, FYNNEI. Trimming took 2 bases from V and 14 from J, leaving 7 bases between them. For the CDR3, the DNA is TGTGCCAGCAGTGAAACCCTAACCCTCCACTTT. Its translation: CASSETLTLHF.

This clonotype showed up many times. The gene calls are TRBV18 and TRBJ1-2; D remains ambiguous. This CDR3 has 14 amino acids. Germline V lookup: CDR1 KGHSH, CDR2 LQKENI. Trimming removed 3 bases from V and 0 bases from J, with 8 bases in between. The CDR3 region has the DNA TGTGCCAGCTCACCGTCGTCAGCTAACTATGGCTACACCTTC. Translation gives CASSPSSANYGYTF.

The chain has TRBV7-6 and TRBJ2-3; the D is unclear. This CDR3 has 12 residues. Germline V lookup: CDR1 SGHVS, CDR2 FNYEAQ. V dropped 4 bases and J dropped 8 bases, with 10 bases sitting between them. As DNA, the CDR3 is TGTGCCAGCAGCTCGGAGTCCGGTACGCAGTATTTT. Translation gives CASSSESGTQYF.

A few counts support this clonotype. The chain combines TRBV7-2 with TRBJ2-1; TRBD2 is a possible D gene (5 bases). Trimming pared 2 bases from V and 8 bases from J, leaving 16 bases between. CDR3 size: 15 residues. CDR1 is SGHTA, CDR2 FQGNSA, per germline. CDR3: CASSLSGATSYEQFF. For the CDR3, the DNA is TGTGCCAGCAGCTTAAGCGGAGCAACAAGCTATGAGCAGTTCTTC.

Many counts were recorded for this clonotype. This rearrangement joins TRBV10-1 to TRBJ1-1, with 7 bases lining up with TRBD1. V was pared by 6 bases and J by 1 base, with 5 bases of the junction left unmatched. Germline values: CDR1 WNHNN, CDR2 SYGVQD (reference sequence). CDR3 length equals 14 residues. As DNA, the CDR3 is TGCGCCAGCAGCCCAGGGGGGACGAACACTGAAGCTTTCTTT. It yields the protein CASSPGGTNTEAFF.

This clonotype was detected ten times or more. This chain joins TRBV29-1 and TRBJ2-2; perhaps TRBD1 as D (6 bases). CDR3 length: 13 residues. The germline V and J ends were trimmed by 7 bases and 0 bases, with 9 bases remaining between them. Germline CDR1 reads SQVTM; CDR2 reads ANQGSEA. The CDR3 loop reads CSAGQTNTGELFF. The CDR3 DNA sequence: TGCAGCGCTGGACAGACGAACACCGGGGAGCTGTTTTTT.

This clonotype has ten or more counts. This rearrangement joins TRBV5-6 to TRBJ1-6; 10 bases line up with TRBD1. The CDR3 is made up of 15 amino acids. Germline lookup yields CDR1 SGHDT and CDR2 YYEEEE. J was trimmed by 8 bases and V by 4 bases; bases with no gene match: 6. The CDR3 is CASSEDRGNDSPLHF. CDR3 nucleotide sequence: TGTGCCAGCAGCGAGGACAGGGGGAACGATTCACCCCTCCACTTT.

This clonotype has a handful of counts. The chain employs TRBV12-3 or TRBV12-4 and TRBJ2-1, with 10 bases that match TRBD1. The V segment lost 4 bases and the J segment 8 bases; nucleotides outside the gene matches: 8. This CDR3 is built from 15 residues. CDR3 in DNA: TGTGCCAGCAGTTCCCTCCTCGGGACAGGGGATGAGCAGTTCTTC. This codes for CASSSLLGTGDEQFF.

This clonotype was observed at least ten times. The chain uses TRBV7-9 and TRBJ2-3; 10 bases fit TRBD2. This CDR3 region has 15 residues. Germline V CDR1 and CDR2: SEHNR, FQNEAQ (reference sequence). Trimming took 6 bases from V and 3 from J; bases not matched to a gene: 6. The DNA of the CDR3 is TGTGCCAGCAGTGGAACTAGCGGGATTACAGATACGCAGTATTTT. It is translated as CASSGTSGITDTQYF.

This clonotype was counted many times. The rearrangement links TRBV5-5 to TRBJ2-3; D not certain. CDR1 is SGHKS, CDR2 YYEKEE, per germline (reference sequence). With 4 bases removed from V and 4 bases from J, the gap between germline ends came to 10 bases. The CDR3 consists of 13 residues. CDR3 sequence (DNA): TGTGCCAGCAGCCCTCCTACCCCAGATACGCAGTATTTT. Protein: CASSPPTPDTQYF.

The CDR3 here is CSARVIFRDGPLEKLFF. CDR3 nucleotides: TGCAGCGCTCGCGTAATCTTCCGGGACGGTCCTTTAGAAAAACTGTTTTTT. The rearrangement uses TRBV29-1 and TRBJ1-4; tentatively, D is TRBD1 (5 bases). CDR3 length equals 17 residues. V lost 7 bases, J lost 8 bases, and 29 bases lay in between. Germline CDR1 and CDR2: SQVTM and ANQGSEA. Full variable domain (outside the CDR3, taken from reference TRBV29-1 and TRBJ1-4): SAVISQKPSRDICQRGTSLTIQCQVDSQVTMMFWYRQQPGQSLTLIATANQGSEATYESGFVIDKFPISRPNLTFSTLTVSNMSPEDSSIYLCSARVIFRDGPLEKLFFGSGTQLSVL.

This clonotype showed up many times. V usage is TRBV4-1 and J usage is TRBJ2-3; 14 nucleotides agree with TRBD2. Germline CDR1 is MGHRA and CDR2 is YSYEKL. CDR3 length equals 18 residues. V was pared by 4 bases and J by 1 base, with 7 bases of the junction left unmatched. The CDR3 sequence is CASSLRLAGGPGTDTQYF. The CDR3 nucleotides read TGCGCCAGCAGCCTGCGACTAGCGGGAGGGCCGGGCACAGATACGCAGTATTTT.

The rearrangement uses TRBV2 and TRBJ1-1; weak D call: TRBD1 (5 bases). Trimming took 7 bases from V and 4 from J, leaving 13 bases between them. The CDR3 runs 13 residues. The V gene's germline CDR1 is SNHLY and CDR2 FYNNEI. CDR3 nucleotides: TGTGCCAGCAATTCGAGGGGCGGCACTGAAGCTTTCTTT. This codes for CASNSRGGTEAFF.

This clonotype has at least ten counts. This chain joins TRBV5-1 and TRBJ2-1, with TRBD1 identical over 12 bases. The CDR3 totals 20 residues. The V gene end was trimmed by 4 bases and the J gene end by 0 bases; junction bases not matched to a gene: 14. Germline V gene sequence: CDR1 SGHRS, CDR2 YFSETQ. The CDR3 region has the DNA TGCGCCAGCAGCCCAGGGACAGGGGGCTCATTGGGTCGCTCCTACAATGAGCAGTTCTTC. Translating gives CASSPGTGGSLGRSYNEQFF.

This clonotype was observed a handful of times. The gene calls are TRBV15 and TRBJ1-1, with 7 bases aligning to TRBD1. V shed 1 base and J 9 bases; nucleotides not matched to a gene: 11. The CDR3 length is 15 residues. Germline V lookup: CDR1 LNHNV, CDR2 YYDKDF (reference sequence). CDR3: CATSRAQQQGQKAFF. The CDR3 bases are TGTGCCACCAGCAGAGCCCAACAACAGGGACAGAAAGCTTTCTTT.

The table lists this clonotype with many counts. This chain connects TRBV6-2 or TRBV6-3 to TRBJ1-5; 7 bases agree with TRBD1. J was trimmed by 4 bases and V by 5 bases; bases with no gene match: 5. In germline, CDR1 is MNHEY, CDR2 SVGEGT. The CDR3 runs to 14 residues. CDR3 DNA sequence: TGTGCCAGCAGTCGAGGGACAGAAAATCAGCCCCAGCATTTT. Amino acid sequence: CASSRGTENQPQHF.

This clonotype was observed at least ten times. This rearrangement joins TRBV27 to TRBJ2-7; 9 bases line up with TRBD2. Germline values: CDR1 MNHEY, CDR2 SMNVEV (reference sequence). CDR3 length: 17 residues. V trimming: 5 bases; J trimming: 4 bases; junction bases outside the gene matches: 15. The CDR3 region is CASSPVRLAGRTYEQYF. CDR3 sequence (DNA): TGTGCCAGCAGTCCCGTTAGGCTAGCGGGGAGAACTTACGAGCAGTACTTC.